The 25 T cell receptor beta chains in this list originate from one sample, sequenced in a study of cytomegalovirus exposure and HLA in healthy donors. Researchers ran the PCR with 60 Vbeta and 13 Jbeta primers. The data were produced by immunoSEQ multiplex PCR, yet TCRdb's version contains in-frame clones alone and is incomplete. The data contain around 130,000 clones, under 90% of them singletons. Sequenced sample: PBMCs. The receptor source for this set is a man between 18 and 35 years old in good health and CMV-seronegative.

The genes are TRBV7-2 and TRBJ1-5; weak D call: TRBD1 (5 bases). Trimming removed 4 bases at V and 3 bases at J, with 10 bases between. The CDR3 is 14 amino acids. Germline assignment: CDR1 SGHTA and CDR2 FQGNSA. The CDR3 protein is CASSSGGYNQPQHF. CDR3 DNA sequence: TGTGCCAGCAGCTCGGGGGGTTACAATCAGCCCCAGCATTTT.

The V and J genes are TRBV6-1 and TRBJ2-5; D gene ambiguous. V lost 10 bases to trimming and J lost 5 bases, with 8 bases between them. Germline V CDR1 and CDR2: MNHNS, SASEGT. CDR3 length equals 10 residues. CDR3 sequence (DNA): TGTGCCACCTATCACGAGACCCAGTACTTC. Translated: CATYHETQYF.

The rearrangement joins TRBV4-3 to TRBJ1-2; unclear D gene. The CDR3 has 17 amino acids. Looked up from germline, CDR1 is LGHNA and CDR2 is YSLEER. Trimming took off 5 bases at V and 4 bases at J, with 23 bases between the two ends. Written as DNA, the CDR3 is TGCGCCAGCAGCACCCGAGGGTTGGGCGTCAGTGGCTATGGCTACACCTTC. Translated: CASSTRGLGVSGYGYTF.

The genes are TRBV29-1 and TRBJ2-5; TRBD1 matches at 8 bases. This CDR3 has 13 amino acids. V shed 6 bases and J 3 bases; nucleotides not matched to a gene: 6. The germline gives CDR1 SQVTM, CDR2 ANQGSEA. The CDR3, as DNA: TGCAGCGTGGGCGACAGGGGAGAAGAGACCCAGTACTTC. This sequence encodes CSVGDRGEETQYF.

V usage is TRBV7-8 and J usage is TRBJ2-1; D is ambiguous. In germline, CDR1 is SGHVS, CDR2 FQNEAQ. V was clipped by 5 bases and J by 5 bases, with 19 bases between them. This CDR3 comprises 16 residues. CDR3 residues: CASSVLDQRRDNEQFF. The CDR3 DNA follows: TGTGCCAGCAGCGTATTGGATCAACGTCGGGACAATGAGCAGTTCTTC.

CDR3 coding DNA: TGCGCCAGCCAGGGGGACAGAGATCAGCCCCAGCATTTT. Translation gives CASQGDRDQPQHF. The V gene is TRBV10-1, the J gene TRBJ1-5; 7 nucleotides align to TRBD1. The trim removed 8 bases at V and 5 bases at J, leaving 6 bases unmatched. The germline CDR1 and CDR2 sequences are WNHNN and SYGVQD (reference sequence). This CDR3 is 13 amino acids long.

The genes are TRBV30 and TRBJ2-7, with D hard to call. Trimming pared 5 bases from V and 3 bases from J, leaving 11 bases between. The germline V gene encodes CDR1 GTSNPN and CDR2 SVGIG (reference sequence). The CDR3 has 12 residues. The CDR3 coding sequence is TGTGCCTGGGACAATTTCCTCTACGAGCAGTACTTC. Amino acids: CAWDNFLYEQYF.

The chain is built from TRBV6-5 and TRBJ1-4; TRBD1 matches 7 bases. Germline assignment: CDR1 MNHEY and CDR2 SVGAGI. This CDR3 comprises 14 residues. The ends lost 6 bases at V and 5 bases at J; junction bases unmatched: 6. CDR3 loop: CASRTDRVNEKLFF. DNA of the CDR3: TGTGCCAGCAGGACTGACAGGGTCAATGAAAAACTGTTTTTT.

The V and J genes are TRBV27 and TRBJ1-6; 7 bases fit TRBD1. Looked up from germline, CDR1 is MNHEY and CDR2 is SMNVEV (reference sequence). The CDR3 extends over 14 amino acids. Losses at the gene ends were 5 bases for V and 9 bases for J; bases not matched to a gene: 7. Written as DNA, the CDR3 is TGTGCCAGCAGTCGCCGGGACAGATCTTCACCCCTCCACTTT. Protein: CASSRRDRSSPLHF.

CDR3 bases: TGTGCCAGCTCACCACCATCCGTCTACGAGCAGTACTTC. It codes for CASSPPSVYEQYF. The chain uses TRBV18 and TRBJ2-7; D gene uncertain. This CDR3 spans 13 amino acids. Trimming removed 0 bases at V and 3 bases at J, with 6 bases between. Germline CDR1 reads KGHSH; CDR2 reads LQKENI.

This chain connects TRBV4-1 to TRBJ1-2; no clear D gene. This CDR3 has 16 residues. The V and J ends lost 0 bases and 2 bases respectively, with 13 bases between them. Germline-derived CDR1 and CDR2 are MGHRA and YSYEKL. The CDR3 coding sequence is TGCGCCAGCAGCCAAGATCCCCAGAGACTAAACTATGGCTACACCTTC. Protein sequence: CASSQDPQRLNYGYTF.

The V gene is TRBV2, the J gene TRBJ1-1, with no clear D. There are 15 residues in the CDR3. The V end was cut by 4 bases, the J end by 5 bases, with 17 bases between. The germline V gene encodes CDR1 SNHLY and CDR2 FYNNEI. Written as DNA, the CDR3 is TGTGCCAGCAGTGTAGACACCCTGGGAGATACTGAAGCTTTCTTT. Amino acids: CASSVDTLGDTEAFF. The full variable domain, completed using reference TRBV2 and TRBJ1-1, is EPEVTQTPSHQVTQMGQEVILRCVPISNHLYFYWYRQILGQKVEFLVSFYNNEISEKSEIFDDQFSVERPDGSNFTLKIRSTKLEDSAMYFCASSVDTLGDTEAFFGQGTRLTVV.

V gene TRBV29-1 combines with J gene TRBJ2-7; no clear D gene. The CDR3 runs to 13 residues. The V end lost 4 bases, the J end lost 4 bases, and 14 bases lay between the germline ends. Germline CDR1 and CDR2: SQVTM and ANQGSEA. The DNA of the CDR3 is TGCAGCGTTGCAGATGGCGGATCTTACGAGCAGTACTTC. Its protein is CSVADGGSYEQYF.

This chain's CDR3 is CASSLGGVLTDTQYF. As DNA, the CDR3 is TGTGCCAGCAGCTTGGGGGGGGTGTTGACAGATACGCAGTATTTT. The chain employs TRBV5-6 and TRBJ2-3; TRBD2 might be the D (6 bases). CDR1 and CDR2 from the germline V gene are SGHDT and YYEEEE. This CDR3 region has 15 residues. Deletions cut 0 bases from V and 3 bases from J, with 11 bases between.

CDR3 DNA sequence: TGTGCCAGCGACCAGGGTTTTTGGGAGACCCAGTACTTC. It yields the protein CASDQGFWETQYF. This chain links TRBV11-2 with TRBJ2-5; weak D call: TRBD1 (5 bases). Trimming took off 8 bases at V and 5 bases at J, with 15 bases between the two ends. The CDR3 consists of 13 residues. Germline CDR1 reads SGHAT; CDR2 reads FQNNGV.

This chain uses TRBV7-9 with TRBJ2-1, with 7 bases aligning to TRBD2. CDR3 length: 16 residues. The ends lost 3 bases at V and 4 bases at J; junction bases unmatched: 9. The germline V gene has CDR1 SEHNR and CDR2 FQNEAQ (reference sequence). The CDR3 protein is CASSLPGGIKYNEQFF. The CDR3 nucleotides are TGTGCCAGCAGCTTGCCGGGGGGAATCAAATACAATGAGCAGTTCTTC.

This chain connects TRBV6-6 to TRBJ1-2; D unresolved. CDR1 is MNHNY, CDR2 SVGAGI, per germline (reference sequence). The V end lost 2 bases, the J end lost 0 bases, and 10 bases lay between the germline ends. CDR3 length: 15 residues. CDR3 sequence: CASSYSPGSNYGYTF. The CDR3 bases are TGTGCCAGCAGTTACAGTCCAGGCTCTAACTATGGCTACACCTTC.

This clone turned up a few times. The chain employs TRBV4-1 and TRBJ2-3, with D maybe TRBD2 (6 bases). This CDR3 comprises 16 residues. In germline, CDR1 is MGHRA, CDR2 YSYEKL. V was trimmed by 2 bases and J by 7 bases, leaving 19 bases between them. The CDR3 sequence: CASSQSGGTQINTQYF. In DNA, the CDR3 is TGCGCCAGCAGCCAATCCGGCGGGACCCAAATAAATACGCAGTATTTT.

This chain joins TRBV5-5 and TRBJ1-5; 8 bases are a match to TRBD1. The germline CDR1 and CDR2 sequences are SGHKS and YYEKEE (reference sequence). The CDR3 contains 14 residues. The V segment lost 5 bases and the J segment 1 base; nucleotides outside the gene matches: 2. The CDR3 DNA is TGTGCCAGCAGTTCAGGGGGCAGCAATCAGCCCCAGCATTTT. It specifies CASSSGGSNQPQHF.

V usage is TRBV5-1 and J usage is TRBJ1-1; possibly TRBD1 for D (5 bases). CDR3 size: 15 residues. The V gene's germline CDR1 is SGHRS and CDR2 YFSETQ. The V end lost 3 bases, the J end lost 4 bases, and 16 bases lay between the germline ends. CDR3 protein: CASSWSGGSVTEAFF. Here the CDR3 DNA reads TGCGCCAGCAGCTGGTCTGGGGGGTCGGTCACTGAAGCTTTCTTT.

This clone was observed a few times. The chain couples TRBV5-1 to TRBJ1-3; possible D gene TRBD1, 6 bases. CDR3 length: 14 amino acids. Germline V CDR1 and CDR2: SGHRS, YFSETQ. The germline V and J ends were trimmed by 3 bases and 8 bases, with 15 bases remaining between them. The CDR3 nucleotides read TGCGCCAGCAGCTCGCAGGGGTTACAGGACACCATATATTTT. Its protein product is CASSSQGLQDTIYF.

V is TRBV9 and J is TRBJ1-6; tentative D call: TRBD1 (6 bases). The CDR3 runs 16 residues. Germline CDR1 SGDLS, CDR2 YYNGEE. Trimming stripped 4 bases from V and 0 bases from J, with 11 bases between. The CDR3 region has the DNA TGTGCCAGCAGCCCGGACAGAAGCTCCTATAATTCACCCCTCCACTTT. It specifies CASSPDRSSYNSPLHF. The whole variable domain, remainder taken from reference TRBV9 and TRBJ1-6, is DSGVTQTPKHLITATGQRVTLRCSPRSGDLSVYWYQQSLDQGLQFLIQYYNGEERAKGNILERFSAQQFPDLHSELNLSSLELGDSALYFCASSPDRSSYNSPLHFGNGTRLTVT.

The CDR3 reads CASSQDLAGWTYEQYF. DNA for the CDR3: TGCGCCAGCAGCCAAGACCTAGCGGGATGGACCTACGAGCAGTACTTC. J is TRBJ2-7 and V is TRBV4-1; 9 bases fit TRBD2. Germline V CDR1 and CDR2: MGHRA, YSYEKL. The CDR3 is 16 residues long. Trimming cost V 0 bases and J 2 bases; bases outside gene matches: 5.

This clone was seen a single time. The chain uses TRBV5-1 and TRBJ2-7; 8 positions agree with TRBD1. Germline CDR1 and CDR2: SGHRS and YFSETQ. This CDR3 is built from 16 residues. Losses at the gene ends were 6 bases for V and 3 bases for J; bases not matched to a gene: 14. The CDR3 loop is CASTDRGTGGLYEQYF. The CDR3 coding sequence is TGCGCCAGCACTGACCGCGGGACAGGAGGACTCTACGAGCAGTACTTC. Complete variable domain (other parts from reference TRBV5-1 and TRBJ2-7): KAGVTQTPRYLIKTRGQQVTLSCSPISGHRSVSWYQQTPGQGLQFLFEYFSETQRNKGNFPGRFSGRQFSNSRSEMNVSTLELGDSALYLCASTDRGTGGLYEQYFGPGTRLTVT.

The chain couples TRBV27 to TRBJ1-1; 9 nucleotides agree with TRBD1. The CDR3 is 14 residues long. J lost 6 bases, V lost 6 bases, and 8 bases had no gene match. The germline V gene encodes CDR1 MNHEY and CDR2 SMNVEV (reference sequence). The DNA of the CDR3 is TGTGCCAGCAGCCGAGGACAGGGGAGGGCTGAAGCTTTCTTT. Translated, it gives CASSRGQGRAEAFF.